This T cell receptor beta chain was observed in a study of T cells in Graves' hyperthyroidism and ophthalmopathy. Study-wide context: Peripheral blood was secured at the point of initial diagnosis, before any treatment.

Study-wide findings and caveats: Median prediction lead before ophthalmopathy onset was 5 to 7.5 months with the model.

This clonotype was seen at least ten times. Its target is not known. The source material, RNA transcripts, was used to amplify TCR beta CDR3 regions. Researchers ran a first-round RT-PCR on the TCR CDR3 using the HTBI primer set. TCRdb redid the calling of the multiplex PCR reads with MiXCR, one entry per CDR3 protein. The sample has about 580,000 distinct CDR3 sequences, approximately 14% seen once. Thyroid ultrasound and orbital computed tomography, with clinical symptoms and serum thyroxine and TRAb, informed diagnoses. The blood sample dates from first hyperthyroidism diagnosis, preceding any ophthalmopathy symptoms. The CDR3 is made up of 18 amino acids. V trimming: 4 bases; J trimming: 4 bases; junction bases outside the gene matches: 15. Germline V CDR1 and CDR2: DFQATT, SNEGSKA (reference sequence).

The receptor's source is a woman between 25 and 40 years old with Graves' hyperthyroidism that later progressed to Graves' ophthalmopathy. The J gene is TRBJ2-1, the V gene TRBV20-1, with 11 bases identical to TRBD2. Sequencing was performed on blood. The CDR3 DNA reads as TGCAGTGCTACCCACGGAGGGAGACTAGCGGGACTGTACAATGAGCAGTTCTTC. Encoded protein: CSATHGGRLAGLYNEQFF.